This TCR beta chain emerged from a study of blood T cell repertoires in COVID-19. Study-wide context: Sites in the United States, Italy and Spain provided acute and convalescent COVID-19 samples. Sources were T cells, B-cell-depleted T cells, or PBMCs; the material itself was cDNA or gDNA.

There are 10 residues in the CDR3. CDR1 is LNHDA and CDR2 is SQIVND in the germline V gene (reference sequence). Between the trimmed V and J ends, which lost 8 bases and 5 bases, there was a span of 6 bases. Enrollment of patients from Seattle took place during active infection, with longitudinal follow-up. The assay was immunoSEQ multiplex PCR, and TCRdb's table has in-frame clones only and misses some. Among about 300,000 clones, 89% were seen once, and the ten largest hold approximately 1.8%. V is TRBV19 and J is TRBJ1-2; D is unclear. The receptor was derived from a woman in her 30s with COVID-19, enrolled during active disease. The sequencing input was peripheral blood. In DNA form, the CDR3 reads TGTGCCAGTTATTTTTATGGCTACACCTTC. Translated: CASYFYGYTF.